This entry lists 9 T cell receptor beta chains sequenced from one sample in a study of blood T cell repertoires in COVID-19 (dated by TCRdb to about 2020). Library preparation employed the immunoSEQ multiplex PCR assay. TCRdb limited this immuneACCESS table to in-frame rearrangements with V and J called. A share of clones is missing; checked studies link under half to unresolved V genes, and the rest is unexplained. Across this sample there are 230,000 or so clones, with approximately 81% seen only once. The top ten hold 6.6% of the sample. The sequenced sample was PBMCs or T cells enriched from blood (not recorded which). The origin of the receptors is a woman aged 50 to 60 who had been exposed to COVID-19.

The chain couples TRBV9 to TRBJ1-2, with TRBD1 matching 8 bases. With V trimmed by 3 bases and J by 8 bases, 12 bases remained unmatched. Germline V gene sequence: CDR1 SGDLS, CDR2 YYNGEE. This CDR3 comprises 15 residues. CDR3 coding DNA: TGTGCCAGCAGCGCCTACGGGACAGGAAAGGACGGCTACACCTTC. This gives the protein CASSAYGTGKDGYTF.

This chain connects TRBV27 to TRBJ2-3; 7 bases line up with TRBD2. Germline-derived CDR1 and CDR2 are MNHEY and SMNVEV (reference sequence). The CDR3 extends over 17 amino acids. V shed 3 bases, J shed 4 bases, and the junction held 13 bases outside the gene matches. The chain's CDR3 is CASSFSGGSTRPDTQYF. In DNA form, the CDR3 reads TGTGCCAGCAGTTTTTCGGGAGGCAGCACTCGCCCAGATACGCAGTATTTT.

V is TRBV5-1 and J is TRBJ1-4; tentatively, D is TRBD1 (5 bases). V lost 2 bases and J 5 bases, leaving 13 bases between the germline ends. Germline loops: CDR1 SGHRS, CDR2 YFSETQ. This CDR3 has 15 residues. Written as DNA, the CDR3 is TGCGCCAGCAGCTTTAACACAGGAACGAATGAAAAACTGTTTTTT. This gives the protein CASSFNTGTNEKLFF.

This rearrangement joins TRBV10-3 to TRBJ2-1; possibly TRBD2 for D (7 bases). V lost 4 bases to trimming and J lost 2 bases, with 15 bases between them. CDR1 and CDR2 from the germline V gene are ENHRY and SYGVKD. The CDR3 has 16 amino acids. In nucleotides, the CDR3 is TGTGCCATCAGTGGACCGAGAGGGGGGGCCTACAATGAGCAGTTCTTC. This sequence encodes CAISGPRGGAYNEQFF.

The chain uses TRBV5-5 and TRBJ2-5, with unresolved D. The V gene's germline CDR1 is SGHKS and CDR2 YYEKEE (reference sequence). The CDR3 loop spans 11 amino acids. The ends were cut back, 3 bases at V and 5 bases at J, with 5 bases in the middle. The chain's CDR3 is CASSWRETQYF. CDR3 bases: TGTGCCAGCAGCTGGCGGGAGACCCAGTACTTC.

This clone was seen a few times. V and J are TRBV14 and TRBJ1-6; 9 bases are shared with TRBD1. Germline CDR1 is SGHDN and CDR2 is FVKESK. The CDR3 runs 14 residues. The trim removed 6 bases at V and 10 bases at J, leaving 7 bases unmatched. CDR3 protein: CASSLGQGKSPLHF. In nucleotides, the CDR3 is TGTGCCAGCAGTTTGGGACAGGGAAAATCACCCCTCCACTTT.

This clone appeared a single time. This sequence joins TRBV27 and TRBJ1-2; perhaps TRBD1 as D (5 bases). This CDR3 has 15 amino acids. V dropped 3 bases and J dropped 2 bases, with 13 bases sitting between them. Germline assignment: CDR1 MNHEY and CDR2 SMNVEV (reference sequence). DNA for the CDR3: TGTGCCAGCAGTTTGTCTTCAGGGATCAACTATGGCTACACCTTC. This encodes CASSLSSGINYGYTF.

In DNA, the CDR3 is TGTGCCAGTAACATAGGACAGTATAGCAATCAGCCCCAGCATTTT. Amino acid sequence: CASNIGQYSNQPQHF. This chain uses TRBV19 with TRBJ1-5; TRBD1 might be the D (6 bases). V lost 7 bases to trimming and J lost 0 bases, with 13 bases between them. The CDR3 runs to 15 residues. Germline lookup yields CDR1 LNHDA and CDR2 SQIVND (reference sequence).

This chain joins TRBV7-9 and TRBJ2-1; possible D gene TRBD2, 7 bases. Germline V gene lookup returns CDR1 SEHNR and CDR2 FQNEAQ (reference sequence). The ends were cut back, 5 bases at V and 9 bases at J, with 14 bases in the middle. This CDR3 comprises 13 residues. The CDR3 DNA is TGTGCCAGCAGCCCCCGGGGGGCCGGTGAGCAGTTCTTC. It encodes CASSPRGAGEQFF.